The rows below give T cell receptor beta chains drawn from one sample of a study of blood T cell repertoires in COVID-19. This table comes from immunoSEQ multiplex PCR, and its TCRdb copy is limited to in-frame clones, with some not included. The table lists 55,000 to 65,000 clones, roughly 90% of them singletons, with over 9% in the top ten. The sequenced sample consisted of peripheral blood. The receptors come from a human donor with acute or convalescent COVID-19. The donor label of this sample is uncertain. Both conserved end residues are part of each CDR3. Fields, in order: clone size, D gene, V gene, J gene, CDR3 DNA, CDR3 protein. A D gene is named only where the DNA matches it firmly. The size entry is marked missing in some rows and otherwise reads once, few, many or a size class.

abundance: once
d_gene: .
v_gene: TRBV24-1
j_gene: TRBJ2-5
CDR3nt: TGTGCCACCCGAGGTAGAGGAAGCCAAGAGACCCAGTACTTC
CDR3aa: CATRGRGSQETQYF

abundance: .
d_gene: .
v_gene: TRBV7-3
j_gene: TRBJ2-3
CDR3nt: TGTGCCAGCAGCCCCAGCGGGTTTTCAGATACGCAGTATTTT
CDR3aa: CASSPSGFSDTQYF

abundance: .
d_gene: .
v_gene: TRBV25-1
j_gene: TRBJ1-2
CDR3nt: TGTGCCACCCGGGGGGATAAGGCTAACTATGGCTACACCTTC
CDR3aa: CATRGDKANYGYTF

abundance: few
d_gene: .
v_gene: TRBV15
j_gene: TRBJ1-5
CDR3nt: TGTGCCACCAGCAGAGTTCCGGGGGGCAAGAGCAATCAGCCCCAGCATTTT
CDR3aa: CATSRVPGGKSNQPQHF

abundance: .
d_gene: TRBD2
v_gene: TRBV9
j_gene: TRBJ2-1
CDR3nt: TGTGCCAGCAGCGTAGGAGCGGGGGGGCGAACCGAGCAGTTCTTC
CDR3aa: CASSVGAGGRTEQFF

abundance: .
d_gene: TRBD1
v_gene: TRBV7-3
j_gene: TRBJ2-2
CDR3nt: TGTGCCAGCAGTCTTGCGACAGGGAAGAACACCGGGGAGCTGTTTTTT
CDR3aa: CASSLATGKNTGELFF

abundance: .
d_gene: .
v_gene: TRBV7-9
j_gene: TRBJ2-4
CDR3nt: TGTGCCACCAAACCAGGGAACATTCAGTACTTC
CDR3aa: CATKPGNIQYF

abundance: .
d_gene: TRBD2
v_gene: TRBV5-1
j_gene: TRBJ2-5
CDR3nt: TGCGCCAGCCGATGGTGGACTAGCGCAGAAGAGACCCAGTACTTC
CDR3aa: CASRWWTSAEETQYF

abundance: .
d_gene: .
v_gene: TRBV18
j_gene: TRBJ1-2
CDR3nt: TGTGCCAGTCAACCCGGGAATTATTATGGCTACACCTTC
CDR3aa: CASQPGNYYGYTF

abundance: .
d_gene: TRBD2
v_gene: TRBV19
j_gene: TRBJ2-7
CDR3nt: TGTGCCAGTAGGCCTAGCGGGAGGGCTGAGTACGAGCAGTACTTC
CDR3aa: CASRPSGRAEYEQYF

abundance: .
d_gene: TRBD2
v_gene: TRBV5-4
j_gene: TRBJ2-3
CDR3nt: TGTGCCAGCAGCTTTCTAGCGGGAGGCACAGATACGCAGTATTTT
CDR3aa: CASSFLAGGTDTQYF

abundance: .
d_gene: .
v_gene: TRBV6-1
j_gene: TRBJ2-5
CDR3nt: TGTGCCAGCAGTGAATCGAGGAATCAAGAGACCCAGTACTTC
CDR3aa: CASSESRNQETQYF

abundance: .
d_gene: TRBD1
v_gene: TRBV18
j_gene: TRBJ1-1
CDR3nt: TGTGCCAGCTCACCCGCACTCGGACAGGGCGACACTGAAGCTTTCTTT
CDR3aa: CASSPALGQGDTEAFF

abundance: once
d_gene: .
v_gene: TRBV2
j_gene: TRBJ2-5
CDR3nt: TGTGCCAGCAGCAAGACAGGTGGGGAGACCCAGTACTTC
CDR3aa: CASSKTGGETQYF

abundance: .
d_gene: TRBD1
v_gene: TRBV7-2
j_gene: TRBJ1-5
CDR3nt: TGTGCCAGCAGCCGGGACAGGGGAACAAATCAGCCCCAGCATTTT
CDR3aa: CASSRDRGTNQPQHF

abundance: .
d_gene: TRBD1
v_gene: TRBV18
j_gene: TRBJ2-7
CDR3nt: TGTGCCAGCTCACTCGGGGGTTCCGGGACAGGGCAGGACGAGCAGTACTTC
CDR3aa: CASSLGGSGTGQDEQYF

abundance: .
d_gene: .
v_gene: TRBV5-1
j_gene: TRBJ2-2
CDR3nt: TGCGCCAGCAGCTTGGGAACTGTTAACACCGGGGAGCTGTTTTTT
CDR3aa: CASSLGTVNTGELFF

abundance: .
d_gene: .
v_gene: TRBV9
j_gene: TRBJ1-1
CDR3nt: TGTGCCAGCAGCGTAGCTCCAGTGAACACTGAAGCTTTCTTT
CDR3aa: CASSVAPVNTEAFF

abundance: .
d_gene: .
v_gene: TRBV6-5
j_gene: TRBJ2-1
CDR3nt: TGTGCCAGCAGGGAGGGTTGGGGGAGCAATGAGCAGTTCTTC
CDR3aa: CASREGWGSNEQFF

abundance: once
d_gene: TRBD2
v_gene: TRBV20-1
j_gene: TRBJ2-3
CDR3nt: TGCAGTGCTAGTCCGGCACTAGCGGGGGGGCCGACAGATACGCAGTATTTT
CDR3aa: CSASPALAGGPTDTQYF

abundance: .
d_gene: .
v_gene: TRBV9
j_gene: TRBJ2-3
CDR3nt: TGTGCCAGCAGCGTAGAGCGAGATACGCAGTATTTT
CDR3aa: CASSVERDTQYF

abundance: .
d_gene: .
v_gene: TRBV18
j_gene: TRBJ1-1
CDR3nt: TGTGCCAGCTCACCACTGGCGGGGGCGTACACTGAAGCTTTCTTT
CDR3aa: CASSPLAGAYTEAFF

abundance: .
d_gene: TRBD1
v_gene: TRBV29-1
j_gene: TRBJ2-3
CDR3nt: TGCAGCGCCAGACAGGGCTCCGCAGATACGCAGTATTTT
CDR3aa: CSARQGSADTQYF

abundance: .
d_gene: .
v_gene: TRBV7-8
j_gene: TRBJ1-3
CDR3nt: TGTGCCAGCAGTCCCAGCGACCGTCGGACCATATATTTT
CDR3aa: CASSPSDRRTIYF

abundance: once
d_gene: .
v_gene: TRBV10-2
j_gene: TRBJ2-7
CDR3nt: TGCGCCAGCACCCCTCGCGGGATCGCCTACGAGCAGTACTTC
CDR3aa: CASTPRGIAYEQYF

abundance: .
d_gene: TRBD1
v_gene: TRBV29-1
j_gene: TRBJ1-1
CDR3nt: TGCAGCGTTTCCGGGACAGGGGTTGTCACTGAAGCTTTCTTT
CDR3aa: CSVSGTGVVTEAFF

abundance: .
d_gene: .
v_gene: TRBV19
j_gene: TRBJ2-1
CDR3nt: TGTGCCAGTAGTATTTTACAGGGCTATGAGCAGTTCTTC
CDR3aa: CASSILQGYEQFF

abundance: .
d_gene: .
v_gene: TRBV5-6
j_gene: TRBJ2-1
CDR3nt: TGTGCCAGCAGCTTGGTAGTGACACCTAACAATGAGCAGTTCTTC
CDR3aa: CASSLVVTPNNEQFF

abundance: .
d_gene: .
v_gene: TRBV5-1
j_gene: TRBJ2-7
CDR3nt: TGCGCCAGCAGTACAGGGACACCGAACCCCTACGAGCAGTACTTC
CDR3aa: CASSTGTPNPYEQYF

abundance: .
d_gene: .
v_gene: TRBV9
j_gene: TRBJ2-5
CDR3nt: TGTGCCAGCAGCGTAGAGGCACCCCAGGGACTTGAGACCCAGTACTTC
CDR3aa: CASSVEAPQGLETQYF

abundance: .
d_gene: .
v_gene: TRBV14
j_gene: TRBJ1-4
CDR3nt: TGTGCCAGCAGCCCTCAATTGAGGGGGGGTGAAAAACTGTTTTTT
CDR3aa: CASSPQLRGGEKLFF

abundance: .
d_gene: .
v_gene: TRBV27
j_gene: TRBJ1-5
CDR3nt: TGTGCCAGCAGACCGACAGGCCTTTATCAGCCCCAGCATTTT
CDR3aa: CASRPTGLYQPQHF

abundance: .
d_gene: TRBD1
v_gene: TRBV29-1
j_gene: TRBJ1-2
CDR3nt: TGCAGCGTTACCGGCGGGACAGGGGAAAACTATGGCTACACCTTC
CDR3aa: CSVTGGTGENYGYTF

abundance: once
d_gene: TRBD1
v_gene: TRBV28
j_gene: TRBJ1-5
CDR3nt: TGTGCCAGCAGTTTTCGGGACAGGGCACAGCCCCAGCATTTT
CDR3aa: CASSFRDRAQPQHF

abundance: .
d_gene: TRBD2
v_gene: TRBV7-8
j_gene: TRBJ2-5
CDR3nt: TGTGCCAGCAGCCGGGGGACTAGCGGGGGGATGAGAGAGACCCAGTACTTC
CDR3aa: CASSRGTSGGMRETQYF

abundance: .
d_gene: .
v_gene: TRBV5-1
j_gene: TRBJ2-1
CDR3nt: TGCGCCAGCAGCTTGGGACTAACAAACAATGAGCAGTTCTTC
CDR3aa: CASSLGLTNNEQFF

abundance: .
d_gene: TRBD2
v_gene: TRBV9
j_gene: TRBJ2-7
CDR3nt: TGTGCCAGCAGCGTAGAGGTCGGGAGGCCAAGCTCCTACGAGCAGTACTTC
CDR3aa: CASSVEVGRPSSYEQYF

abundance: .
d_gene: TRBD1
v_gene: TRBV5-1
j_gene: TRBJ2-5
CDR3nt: TGCGCCAGCAGCTTCGGACAGGGTGGGGAGACCCAGTACTTC
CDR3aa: CASSFGQGGETQYF

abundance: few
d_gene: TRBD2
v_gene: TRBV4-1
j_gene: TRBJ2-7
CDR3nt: TGCGCCAGCAGCCAAGTACCGGGACTATCGTACGAGCAGTACTTC
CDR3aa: CASSQVPGLSYEQYF

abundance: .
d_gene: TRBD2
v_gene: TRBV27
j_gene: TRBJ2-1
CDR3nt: TGTGCCAGCAGTTTCCGGACTAGCGGGAGGGGGAATGAGCAGTTCTTC
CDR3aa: CASSFRTSGRGNEQFF

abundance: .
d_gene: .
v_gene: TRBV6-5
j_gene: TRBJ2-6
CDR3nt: TGTGCCAGCAGAGGACAGCTCTTGTGGGCCAACGTCCTGACTTTC
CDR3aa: CASRGQLLWANVLTF

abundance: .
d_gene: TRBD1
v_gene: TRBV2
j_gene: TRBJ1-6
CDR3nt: TGTGCCAGCAGTGAAGAAGCAGGGGGTTCACCCCTCCACTTT
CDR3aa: CASSEEAGGSPLHF

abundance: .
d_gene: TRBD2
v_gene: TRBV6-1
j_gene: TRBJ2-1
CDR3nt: TGTGCCAGCAGTGAAGCTCTTAGCGGGGGGGCTTTTTTCTTC
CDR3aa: CASSEALSGGAFFF

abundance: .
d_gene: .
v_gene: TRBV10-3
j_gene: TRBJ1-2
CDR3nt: TGTGCCATCGGGAACAGGGCTAACTATGGCTACACCTTC
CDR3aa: CAIGNRANYGYTF

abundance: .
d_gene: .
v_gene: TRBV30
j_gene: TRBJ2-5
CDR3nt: TGTGCCTGGAGACCCCGGGGGGCAGCCCAAGAGACCCAGTACTTC
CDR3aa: CAWRPRGAAQETQYF

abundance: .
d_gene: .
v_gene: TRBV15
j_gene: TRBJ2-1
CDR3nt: TGTGCCACCAGCGCTCTAGGTTATTCCTACAATGAGCAGTTCTTC
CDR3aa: CATSALGYSYNEQFF

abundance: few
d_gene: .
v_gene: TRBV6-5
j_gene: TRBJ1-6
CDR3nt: TGTGCCAGCAGGGTGAGCTCCTATAATTCACCCCTCCACTTT
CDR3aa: CASRVSSYNSPLHF

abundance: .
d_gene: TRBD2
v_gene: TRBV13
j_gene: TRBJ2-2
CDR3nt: TGTGCCAGCAGTTCTCGACTAGCGGGGGCCACCGGGGAGCTGTTTTTT
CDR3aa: CASSSRLAGATGELFF

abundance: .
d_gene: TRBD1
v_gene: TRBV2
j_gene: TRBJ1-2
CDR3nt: TGTGCCAGCAGGTCGGCAGGGGGCAATGGCTACACCTTC
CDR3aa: CASRSAGGNGYTF

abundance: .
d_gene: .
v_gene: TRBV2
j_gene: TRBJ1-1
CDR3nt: TGTGCCGAGCAGGAAACTCGTGGCACTGAAGCTTTCTTT
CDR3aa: CAEQETRGTEAFF

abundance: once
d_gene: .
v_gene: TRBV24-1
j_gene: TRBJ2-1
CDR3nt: TGTGCCACCAGTGACACCGACAGGTATGAGCAGTTCTTC
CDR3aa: CATSDTDRYEQFF

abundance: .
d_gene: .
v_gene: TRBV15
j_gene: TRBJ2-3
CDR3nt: TGTGCCACCAGCAGAGATCGACGCCTAGCCGATACGCAGTATTTT
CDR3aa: CATSRDRRLADTQYF

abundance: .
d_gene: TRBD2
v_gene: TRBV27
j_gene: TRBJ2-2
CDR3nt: TGTGCCAGCAGTTTGCCTAGCGGGAGGTCCGGGGAGCTGTTTTTT
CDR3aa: CASSLPSGRSGELFF

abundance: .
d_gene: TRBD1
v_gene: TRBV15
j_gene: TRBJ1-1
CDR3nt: TGTGCCACCAACGCAGGGGGGGACAGGAAAGCTTTCTTT
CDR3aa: CATNAGGDRKAFF